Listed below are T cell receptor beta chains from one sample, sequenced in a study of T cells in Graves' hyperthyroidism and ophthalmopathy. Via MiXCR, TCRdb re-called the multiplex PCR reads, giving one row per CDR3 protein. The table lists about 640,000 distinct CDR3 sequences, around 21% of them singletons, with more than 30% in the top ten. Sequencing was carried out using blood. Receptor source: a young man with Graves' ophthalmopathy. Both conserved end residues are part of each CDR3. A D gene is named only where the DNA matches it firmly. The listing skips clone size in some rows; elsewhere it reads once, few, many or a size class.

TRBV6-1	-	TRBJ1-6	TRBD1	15	CASREARDSNSPLHF	TGTGCCAGCAGGGAAGCCCGGGACAGCAATTCACCCCTCCACTTT
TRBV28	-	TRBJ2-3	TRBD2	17	CASRVGGAAGGKDTQYF	TGTGCCAGCAGGGTTGGAGGGGCTGCGGGGGGCAAAGATACGCAGTATTTT
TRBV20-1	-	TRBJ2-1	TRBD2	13	CSASSGTTNEQFF	TGCAGTGCCTCTAGCGGGACTACCAATGAGCAGTTCTTC
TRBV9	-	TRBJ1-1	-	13	CASSVDGGAGAFF	TGTGCCAGCAGCGTAGATGGGGGGGCTGGAGCTTTCTTT
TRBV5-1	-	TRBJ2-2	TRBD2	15	CASSSSGSNTGELFF	TGCGCCAGCAGCTCGAGCGGGAGCAACACCGGGGAGCTGTTTTTT
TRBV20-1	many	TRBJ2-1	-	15	CSARLLESSYNEQFF	TGCAGTGCTAGGTTACTAGAGTCGTCCTACAATGAGCAGTTCTTC
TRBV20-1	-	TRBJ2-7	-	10	CSARQREQYF	TGCAGTGCTAGACAAAGGGAGCAGTACTTC
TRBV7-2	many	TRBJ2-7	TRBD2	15	CASSPGTSGEYEQYF	TGTGCCAGCAGCCCCGGGACTAGCGGGGAGTACGAGCAGTACTTC
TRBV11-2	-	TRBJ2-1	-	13	CASSQESQNEQFF	TGCGCCAGCAGCCAAGAAAGCCAGAACGAGCAGTTCTTC
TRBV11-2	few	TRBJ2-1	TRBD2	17	CASSFGTSGYSYNEQFF	TGTGCCAGCAGCTTTGGGACTAGCGGATACTCCTACAATGAGCAGTTCTTC
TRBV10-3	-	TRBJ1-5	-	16	CATREDSPTSNQPQHF	TGTGCCACCCGGGAGGACAGCCCTACTAGCAATCAGCCCCAGCATTTT
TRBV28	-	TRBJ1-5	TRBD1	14	CASNPTGENQPQHF	TGTGCCAGCAACCCGACAGGGGAAAATCAGCCCCAGCATTTT
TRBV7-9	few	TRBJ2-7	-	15	CASTPSPGTSREQYF	TGTGCCAGCACCCCCTCGCCCGGGACCTCCAGGGAGCAGTACTTC
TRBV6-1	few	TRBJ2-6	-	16	CASSYFGGSGANVLTF	TGTGCCAGCAGTTATTTCGGTGGCTCTGGGGCCAACGTCCTGACTTTC